This entry concerns a single TCR beta chain. This record belongs to a study of blood T cell repertoires in COVID-19. The V end lost 4 bases, the J end lost 11 bases, and 20 bases lay between the germline ends. The germline V gene has CDR1 LGHDT and CDR2 YNNKEL (reference sequence). This CDR3 is built from 15 residues. The repertoire was sequenced with immunoSEQ multiplex PCR; TCRdb's copy has only in-frame clones and lacks some. The sample has roughly 170,000 clones, 60% to 85% seen once; the top ten hold 7.5% to 8.5%. The material sequenced was peripheral blood. This chain joins TRBV3-1 (or the pseudogene TRBV3-2) and TRBJ1-4; weak D call: TRBD1 (6 bases). The clonotype was recovered from a woman in her sixties or seventies with COVID-19, enrolled during active disease. CDR3 sequence: CASSPSPGIQGKLFF. Written as DNA, the CDR3 is TGTGCCAGCAGCCCCTCACCAGGGATACAGGGTAAACTGTTTTTT.